The entry below describes one T cell receptor beta chain. The target antigen is unknown. The sample originates from a study of T cells in pancreatic ductal adenocarcinoma. General observations from the study: No significant tumor-blood clonality difference; means were about 0.11 and 0.072. Tumor samples had fewer productive templates and approximately 8-fold fewer unique clonotypes than blood.

Sequencing used immunoSEQ multiplex PCR; TCRdb keeps in-frame clones, though not all of them. The repertoire holds 100,000 or so clones, with 90% to 95% as singletons. Selected pancreatic ductal adenocarcinoma patients had undergone surgery without neoadjuvant therapy. This CDR3 comprises 13 residues. The V end lost 5 bases, the J end lost 4 bases, and 9 bases lay between the germline ends. Germline V gene lookup returns CDR1 MNHNS and CDR2 SASEGT. The sequencing sample was made of PBMCs. The source is a human donor with pancreatic ductal adenocarcinoma. The chain employs TRBV6-1 and TRBJ2-1, with D tentatively TRBD1 (5 bases). The CDR3 sequence: CASSIRGYNEQFF. CDR3 coding DNA: TGTGCCAGCAGTATAAGGGGTTACAATGAGCAGTTCTTC.